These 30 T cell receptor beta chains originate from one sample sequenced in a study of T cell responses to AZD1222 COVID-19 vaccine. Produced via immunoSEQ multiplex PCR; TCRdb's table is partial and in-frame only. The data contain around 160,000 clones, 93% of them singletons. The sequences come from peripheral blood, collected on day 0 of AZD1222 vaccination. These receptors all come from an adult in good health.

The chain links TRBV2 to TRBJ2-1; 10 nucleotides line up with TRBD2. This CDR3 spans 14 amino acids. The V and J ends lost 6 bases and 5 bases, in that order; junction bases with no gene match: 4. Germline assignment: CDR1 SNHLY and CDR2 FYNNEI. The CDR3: CASRKLAGHNEQFF. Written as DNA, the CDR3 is TGTGCCAGCAGAAAACTAGCGGGACACAATGAGCAGTTCTTC.

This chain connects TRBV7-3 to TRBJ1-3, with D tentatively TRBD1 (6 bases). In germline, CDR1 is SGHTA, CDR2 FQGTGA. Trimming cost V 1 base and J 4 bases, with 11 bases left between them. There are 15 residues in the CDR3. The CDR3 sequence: CASSLSSGVGNTIYF. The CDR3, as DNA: TGTGCCAGCAGCTTAAGTTCAGGGGTCGGAAACACCATATATTTT.

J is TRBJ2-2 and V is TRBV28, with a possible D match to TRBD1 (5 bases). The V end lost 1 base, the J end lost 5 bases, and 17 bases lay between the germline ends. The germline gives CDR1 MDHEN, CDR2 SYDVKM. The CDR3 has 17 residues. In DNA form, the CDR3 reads TGTGCCAGCAGTTTATCTGCTGGACATCTTTCAACCGGGGAGCTGTTTTTT. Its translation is CASSLSAGHLSTGELFF.

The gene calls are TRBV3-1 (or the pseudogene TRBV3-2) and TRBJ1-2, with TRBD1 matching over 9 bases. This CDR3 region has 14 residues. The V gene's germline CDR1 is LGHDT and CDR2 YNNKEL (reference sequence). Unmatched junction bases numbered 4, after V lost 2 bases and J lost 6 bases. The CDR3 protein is CASSQWDRANGYTF. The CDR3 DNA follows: TGTGCCAGCAGCCAATGGGACAGGGCAAATGGCTACACCTTC.

Written as DNA, the CDR3 is TGTGCCAGCAGTTCGGACCGTCAATCCTACAATGAGCAGTTCTTC. It specifies CASSSDRQSYNEQFF. This sequence joins TRBV7-7 and TRBJ2-1; D is unresolved. V lost 6 bases, J lost 1 base, and 13 bases lay in between. Germline values: CDR1 SSHAT, CDR2 FNYEAQ (reference sequence). The CDR3 is 15 residues long.

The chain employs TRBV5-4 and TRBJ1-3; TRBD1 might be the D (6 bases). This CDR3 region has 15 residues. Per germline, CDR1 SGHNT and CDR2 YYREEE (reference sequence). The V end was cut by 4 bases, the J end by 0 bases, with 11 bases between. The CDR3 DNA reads TGTGCCAGCAGCCCAGGACAGCGCTCTGGAAACACCATATATTTT. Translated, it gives CASSPGQRSGNTIYF.

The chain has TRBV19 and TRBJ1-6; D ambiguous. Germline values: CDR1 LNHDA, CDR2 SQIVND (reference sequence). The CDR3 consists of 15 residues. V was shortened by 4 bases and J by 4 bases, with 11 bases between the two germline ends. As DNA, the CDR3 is TGTGCCAGTAGTAGGGCGGCGGATTATAATTCACCCCTCCACTTT. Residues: CASSRAADYNSPLHF.

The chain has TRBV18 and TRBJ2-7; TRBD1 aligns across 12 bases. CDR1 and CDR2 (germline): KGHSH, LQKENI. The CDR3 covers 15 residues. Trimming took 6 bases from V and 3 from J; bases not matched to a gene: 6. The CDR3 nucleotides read TGTGCCAGCTCCCCAGGGACAGGGGGCGTCTACGAGCAGTACTTC. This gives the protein CASSPGTGGVYEQYF.

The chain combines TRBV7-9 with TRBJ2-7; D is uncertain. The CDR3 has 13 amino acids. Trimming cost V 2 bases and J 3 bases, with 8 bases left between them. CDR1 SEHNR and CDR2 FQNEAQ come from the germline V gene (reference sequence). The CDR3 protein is CASSLSTDYEQYF. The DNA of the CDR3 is TGTGCCAGCAGCTTATCAACAGACTACGAGCAGTACTTC.

CDR3 in DNA: TGTGCCAGCAAACCGGACGACACTGGAAACACCATATATTTT. Amino acid sequence: CASKPDDTGNTIYF. The V call is TRBV2, the J call TRBJ1-3; D is undetermined. V lost 7 bases and J lost 2, with 12 bases in between. CDR1 and CDR2 (germline): SNHLY, FYNNEI. The CDR3 loop spans 14 amino acids.

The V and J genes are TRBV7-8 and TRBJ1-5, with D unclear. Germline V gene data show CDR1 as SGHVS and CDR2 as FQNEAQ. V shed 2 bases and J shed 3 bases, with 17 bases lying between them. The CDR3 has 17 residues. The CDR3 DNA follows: TGTGCCAGCAGCTTATATGGCAGCCGAGTCCTCAATCAGCCCCAGCATTTT. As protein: CASSLYGSRVLNQPQHF.

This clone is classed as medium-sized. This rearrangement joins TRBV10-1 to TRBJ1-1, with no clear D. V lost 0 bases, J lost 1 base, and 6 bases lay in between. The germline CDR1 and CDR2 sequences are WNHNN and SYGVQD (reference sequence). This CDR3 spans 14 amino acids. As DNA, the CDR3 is TGCGCCAGCAGTGAGTCGCCAGCGAACACTGAAGCTTTCTTT. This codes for CASSESPANTEAFF.

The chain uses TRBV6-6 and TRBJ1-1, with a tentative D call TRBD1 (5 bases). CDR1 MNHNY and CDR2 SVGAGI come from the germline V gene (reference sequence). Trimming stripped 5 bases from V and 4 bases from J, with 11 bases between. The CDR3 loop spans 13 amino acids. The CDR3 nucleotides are TGTGCCAGCAGTAGAGGGGTAGCCACTGAAGCTTTCTTT. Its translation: CASSRGVATEAFF.

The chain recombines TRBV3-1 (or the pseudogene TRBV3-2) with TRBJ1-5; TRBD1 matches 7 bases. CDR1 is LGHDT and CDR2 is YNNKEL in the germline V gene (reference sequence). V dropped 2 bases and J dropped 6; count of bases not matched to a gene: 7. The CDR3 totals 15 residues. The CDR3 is CASSQSSGGGQPQHF. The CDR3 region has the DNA TGTGCCAGCAGCCAATCGTCAGGGGGTGGTCAGCCCCAGCATTTT.

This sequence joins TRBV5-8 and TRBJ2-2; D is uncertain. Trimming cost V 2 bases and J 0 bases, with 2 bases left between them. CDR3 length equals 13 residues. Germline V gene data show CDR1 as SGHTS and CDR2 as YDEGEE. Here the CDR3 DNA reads TGTGCCAGCAGCTTACCGAACACCGGGGAGCTGTTTTTT. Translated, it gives CASSLPNTGELFF.

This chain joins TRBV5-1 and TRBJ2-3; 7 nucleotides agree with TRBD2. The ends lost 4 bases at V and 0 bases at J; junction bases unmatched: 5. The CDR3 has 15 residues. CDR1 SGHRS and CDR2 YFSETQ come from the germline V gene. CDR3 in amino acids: CASSKGLPSTDTQYF. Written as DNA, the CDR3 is TGCGCCAGCAGCAAGGGACTACCTAGCACAGATACGCAGTATTTT.

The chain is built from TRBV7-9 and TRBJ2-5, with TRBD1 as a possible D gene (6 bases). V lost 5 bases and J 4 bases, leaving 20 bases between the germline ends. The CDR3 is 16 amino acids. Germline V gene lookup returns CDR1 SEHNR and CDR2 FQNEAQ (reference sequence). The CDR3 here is CASSPPTGRGGETQYF. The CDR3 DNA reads TGTGCCAGCAGCCCTCCGACGGGCAGGGGTGGAGAGACCCAGTACTTC.

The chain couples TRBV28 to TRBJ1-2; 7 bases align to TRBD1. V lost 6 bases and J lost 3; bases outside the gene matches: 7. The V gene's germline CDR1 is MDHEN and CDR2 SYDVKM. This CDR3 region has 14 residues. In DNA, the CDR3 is TGTGCCAGCAGCCCCGGGACAGCTTACTATGGCTACACCTTC. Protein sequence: CASSPGTAYYGYTF.

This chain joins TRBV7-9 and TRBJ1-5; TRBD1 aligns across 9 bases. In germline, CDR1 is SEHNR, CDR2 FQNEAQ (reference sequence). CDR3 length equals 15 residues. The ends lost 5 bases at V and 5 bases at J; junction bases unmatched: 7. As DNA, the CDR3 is TGTGCCAGCAGCCCTGGGACAGGGAAGGATCAGCCCCAGCATTTT. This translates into CASSPGTGKDQPQHF.

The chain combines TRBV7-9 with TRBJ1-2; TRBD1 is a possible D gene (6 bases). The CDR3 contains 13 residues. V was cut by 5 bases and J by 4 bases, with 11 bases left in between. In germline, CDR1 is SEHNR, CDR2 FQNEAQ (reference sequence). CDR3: CASSLGQSYGYTF. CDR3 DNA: TGTGCCAGCAGCCTCGGACAGAGCTATGGCTACACCTTC.

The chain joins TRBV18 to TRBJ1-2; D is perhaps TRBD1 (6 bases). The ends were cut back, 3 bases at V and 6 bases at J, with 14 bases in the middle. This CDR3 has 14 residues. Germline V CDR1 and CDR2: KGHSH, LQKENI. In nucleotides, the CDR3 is TGTGCCAGCTCACCGATGGGGGGCCTGGATGGCTACACCTTC. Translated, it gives CASSPMGGLDGYTF.

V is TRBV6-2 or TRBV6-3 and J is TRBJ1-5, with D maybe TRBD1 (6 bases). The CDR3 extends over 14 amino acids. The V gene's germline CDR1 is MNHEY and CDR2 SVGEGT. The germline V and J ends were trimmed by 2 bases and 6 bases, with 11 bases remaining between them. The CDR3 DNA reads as TGTGCCAGCAGTTACCGGGGGCGGGCTCAGCCCCAGCATTTT. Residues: CASSYRGRAQPQHF.

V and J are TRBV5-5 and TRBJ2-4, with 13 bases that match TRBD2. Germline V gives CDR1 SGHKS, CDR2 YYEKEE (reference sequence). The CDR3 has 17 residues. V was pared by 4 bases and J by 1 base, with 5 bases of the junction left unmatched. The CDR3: CASSPGTSGVAKNIQYF. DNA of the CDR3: TGTGCCAGCAGCCCGGGGACTAGCGGGGTGGCCAAAAACATTCAGTACTTC.

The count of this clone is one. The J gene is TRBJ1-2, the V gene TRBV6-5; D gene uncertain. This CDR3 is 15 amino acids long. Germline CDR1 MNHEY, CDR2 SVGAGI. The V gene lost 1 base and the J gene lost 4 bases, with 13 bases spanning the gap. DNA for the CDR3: TGTGCCAGCAGTTACTGGACTCAAGGGAGCTATGGCTACACCTTC. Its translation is CASSYWTQGSYGYTF.

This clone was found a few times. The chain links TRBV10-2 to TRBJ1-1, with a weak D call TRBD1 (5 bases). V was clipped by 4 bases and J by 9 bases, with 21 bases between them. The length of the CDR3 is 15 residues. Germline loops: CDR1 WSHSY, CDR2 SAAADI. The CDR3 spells CASSGKGTFGEKAFF. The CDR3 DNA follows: TGCGCCAGCAGTGGAAAGGGGACTTTCGGCGAAAAAGCTTTCTTT.

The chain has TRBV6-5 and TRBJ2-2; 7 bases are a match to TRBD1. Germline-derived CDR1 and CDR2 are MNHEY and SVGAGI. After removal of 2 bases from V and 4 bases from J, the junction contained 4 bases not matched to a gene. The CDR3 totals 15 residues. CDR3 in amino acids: CASSYDRVGTGELFF. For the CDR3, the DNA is TGTGCCAGCAGTTACGACAGGGTCGGCACCGGGGAGCTGTTTTTT.

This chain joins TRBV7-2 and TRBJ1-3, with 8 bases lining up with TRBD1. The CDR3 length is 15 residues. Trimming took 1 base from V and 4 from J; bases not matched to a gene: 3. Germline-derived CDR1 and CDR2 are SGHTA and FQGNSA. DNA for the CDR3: TGTGCCAGCAGCTTAGGGACAGGGCCGGGAAACACCATATATTTT. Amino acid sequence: CASSLGTGPGNTIYF.

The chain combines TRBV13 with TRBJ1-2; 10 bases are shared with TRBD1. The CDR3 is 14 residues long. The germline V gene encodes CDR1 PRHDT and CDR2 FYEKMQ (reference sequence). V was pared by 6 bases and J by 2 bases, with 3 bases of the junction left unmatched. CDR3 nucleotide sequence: TGTGCCAGCAGGCCGACAGGGGGCAACTATGGCTACACCTTC. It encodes CASRPTGGNYGYTF.

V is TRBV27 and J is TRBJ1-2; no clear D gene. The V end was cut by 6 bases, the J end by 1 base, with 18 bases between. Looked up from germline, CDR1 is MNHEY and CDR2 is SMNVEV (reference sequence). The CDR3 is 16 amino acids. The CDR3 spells CASSLEAGINNYGYTF. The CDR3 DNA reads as TGTGCCAGCAGCCTAGAGGCAGGCATTAATAACTATGGCTACACCTTC.

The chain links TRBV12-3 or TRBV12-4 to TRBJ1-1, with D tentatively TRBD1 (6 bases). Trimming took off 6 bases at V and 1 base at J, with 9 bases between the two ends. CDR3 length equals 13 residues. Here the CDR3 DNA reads TGTGCCAGCAGCACACAGGGGAACACTGAAGCTTTCTTT. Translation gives CASSTQGNTEAFF.